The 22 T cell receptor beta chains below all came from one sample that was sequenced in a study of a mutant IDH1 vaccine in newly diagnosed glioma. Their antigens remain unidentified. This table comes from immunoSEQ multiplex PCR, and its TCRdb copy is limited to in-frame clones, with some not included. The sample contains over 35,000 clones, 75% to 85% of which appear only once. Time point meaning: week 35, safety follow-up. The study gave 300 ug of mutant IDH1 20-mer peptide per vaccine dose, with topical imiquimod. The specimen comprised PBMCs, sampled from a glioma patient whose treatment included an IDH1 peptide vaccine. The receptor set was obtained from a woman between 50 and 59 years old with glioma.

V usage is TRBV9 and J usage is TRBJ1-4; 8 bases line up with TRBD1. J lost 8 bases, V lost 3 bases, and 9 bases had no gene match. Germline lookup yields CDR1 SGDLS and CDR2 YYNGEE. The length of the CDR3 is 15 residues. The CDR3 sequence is CASSEFGQGGEKLFF. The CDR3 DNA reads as TGTGCCAGCAGCGAGTTCGGACAGGGAGGCGAAAAACTGTTTTTT.

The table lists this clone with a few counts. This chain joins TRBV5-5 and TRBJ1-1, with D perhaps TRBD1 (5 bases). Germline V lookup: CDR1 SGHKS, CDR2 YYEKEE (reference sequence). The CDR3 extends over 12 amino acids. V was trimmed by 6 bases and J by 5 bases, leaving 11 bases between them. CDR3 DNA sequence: TGTGCCAGCACCTTCGGGGGGACTGAAGCTTTCTTT. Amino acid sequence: CASTFGGTEAFF.

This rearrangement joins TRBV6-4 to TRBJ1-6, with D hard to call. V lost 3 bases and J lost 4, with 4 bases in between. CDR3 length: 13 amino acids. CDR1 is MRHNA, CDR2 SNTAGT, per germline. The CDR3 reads CASSEGYNSPLHF. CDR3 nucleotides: TGTGCCAGCAGTGAGGGATATAATTCACCCCTCCACTTT.

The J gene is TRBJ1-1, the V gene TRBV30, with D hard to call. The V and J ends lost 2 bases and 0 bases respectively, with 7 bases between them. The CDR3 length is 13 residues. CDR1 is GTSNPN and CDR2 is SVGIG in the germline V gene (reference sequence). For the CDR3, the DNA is TGTGCCTGGAGTCTACGGATGAACACTGAAGCTTTCTTT. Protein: CAWSLRMNTEAFF.

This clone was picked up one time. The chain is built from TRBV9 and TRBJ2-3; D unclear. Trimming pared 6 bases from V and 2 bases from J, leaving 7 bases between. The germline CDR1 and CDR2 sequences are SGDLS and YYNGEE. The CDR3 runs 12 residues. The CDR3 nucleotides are TGTGCCAGCACGGCTCACACAGATACGCAGTATTTT. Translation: CASTAHTDTQYF.

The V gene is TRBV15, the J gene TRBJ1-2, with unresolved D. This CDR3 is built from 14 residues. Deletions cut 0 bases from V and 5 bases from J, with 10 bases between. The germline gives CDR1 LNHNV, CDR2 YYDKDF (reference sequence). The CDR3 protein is CATSRDRVPYGYTF. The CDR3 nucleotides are TGTGCCACCAGCAGAGATCGGGTACCTTATGGCTACACCTTC.

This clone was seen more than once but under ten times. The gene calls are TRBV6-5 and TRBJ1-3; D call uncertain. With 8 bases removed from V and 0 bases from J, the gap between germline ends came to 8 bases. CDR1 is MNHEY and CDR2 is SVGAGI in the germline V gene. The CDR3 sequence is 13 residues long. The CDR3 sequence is CASRPVSGNTIYF. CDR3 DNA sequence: TGTGCCAGCCGGCCCGTCTCTGGAAACACCATATATTTT.

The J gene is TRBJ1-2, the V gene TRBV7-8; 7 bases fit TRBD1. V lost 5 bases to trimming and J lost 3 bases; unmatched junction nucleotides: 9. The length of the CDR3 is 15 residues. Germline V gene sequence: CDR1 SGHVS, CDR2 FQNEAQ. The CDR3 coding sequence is TGTGCCAGCAGCCGTGCTGGGGACAGTTACTATGGCTACACCTTC. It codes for CASSRAGDSYYGYTF.

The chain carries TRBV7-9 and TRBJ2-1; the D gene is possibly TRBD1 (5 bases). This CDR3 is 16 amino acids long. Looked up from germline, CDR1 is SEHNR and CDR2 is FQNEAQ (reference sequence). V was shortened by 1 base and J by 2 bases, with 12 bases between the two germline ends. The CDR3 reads CASSLGGSPTYNEQFF. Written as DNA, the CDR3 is TGTGCCAGCAGCTTAGGGGGCAGCCCAACCTACAATGAGCAGTTCTTC.

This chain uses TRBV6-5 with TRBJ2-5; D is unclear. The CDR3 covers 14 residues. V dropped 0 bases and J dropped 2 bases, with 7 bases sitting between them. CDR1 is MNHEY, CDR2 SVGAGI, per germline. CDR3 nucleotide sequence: TGTGCCAGCAGTTACTCGATAGTACAAGAGACCCAGTACTTC. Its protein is CASSYSIVQETQYF.

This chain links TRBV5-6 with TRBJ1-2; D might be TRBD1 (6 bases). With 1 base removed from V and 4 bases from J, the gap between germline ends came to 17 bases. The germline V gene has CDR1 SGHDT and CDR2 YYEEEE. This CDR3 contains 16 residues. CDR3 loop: CASSLTGNVRGYGYTF. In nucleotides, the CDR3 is TGTGCCAGCAGCTTGACAGGGAACGTTAGGGGCTATGGCTACACCTTC.

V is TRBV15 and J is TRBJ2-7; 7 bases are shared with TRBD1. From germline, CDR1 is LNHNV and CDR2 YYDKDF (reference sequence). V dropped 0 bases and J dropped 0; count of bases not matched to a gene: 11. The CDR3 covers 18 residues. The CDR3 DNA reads TGTGCCACCAGCAGAGAATCGGCAGGGGGAAGGTTCTCCTACGAGCAGTACTTC. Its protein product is CATSRESAGGRFSYEQYF.

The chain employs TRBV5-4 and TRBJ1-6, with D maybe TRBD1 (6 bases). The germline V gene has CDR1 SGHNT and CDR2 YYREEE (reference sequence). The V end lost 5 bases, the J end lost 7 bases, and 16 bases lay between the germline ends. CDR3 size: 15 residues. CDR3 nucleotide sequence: TGTGCCAGCAGGTACCAACAGGGCTGGAATTCACCCCTCCACTTT. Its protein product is CASRYQQGWNSPLHF.

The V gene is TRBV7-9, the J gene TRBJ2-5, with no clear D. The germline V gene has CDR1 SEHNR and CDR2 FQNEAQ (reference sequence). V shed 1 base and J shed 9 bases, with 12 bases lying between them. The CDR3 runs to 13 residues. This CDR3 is CASSLDEAAPQYF. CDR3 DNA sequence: TGTGCCAGCAGCTTAGACGAGGCTGCGCCCCAGTACTTC.

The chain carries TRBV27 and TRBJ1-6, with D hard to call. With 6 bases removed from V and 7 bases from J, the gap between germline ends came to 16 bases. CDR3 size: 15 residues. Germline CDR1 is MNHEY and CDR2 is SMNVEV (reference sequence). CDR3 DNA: TGTGCCAGCAGCCCAACCGCGGGGTCAAATTCACCCCTCCACTTT. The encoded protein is CASSPTAGSNSPLHF.

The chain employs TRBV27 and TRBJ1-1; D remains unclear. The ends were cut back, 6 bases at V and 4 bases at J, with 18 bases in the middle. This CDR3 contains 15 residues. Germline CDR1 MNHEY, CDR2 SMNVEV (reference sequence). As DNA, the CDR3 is TGTGCCAGCAGCCCCTTCGTCGGCCTGAGCACTGAAGCTTTCTTT. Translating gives CASSPFVGLSTEAFF.

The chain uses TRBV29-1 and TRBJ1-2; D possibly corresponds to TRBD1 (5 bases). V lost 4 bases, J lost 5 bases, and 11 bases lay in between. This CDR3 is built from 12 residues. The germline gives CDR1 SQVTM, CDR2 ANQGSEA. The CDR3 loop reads CSVGQSTYGYTF. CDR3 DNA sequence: TGCAGCGTTGGACAGTCGACTTATGGCTACACCTTC.

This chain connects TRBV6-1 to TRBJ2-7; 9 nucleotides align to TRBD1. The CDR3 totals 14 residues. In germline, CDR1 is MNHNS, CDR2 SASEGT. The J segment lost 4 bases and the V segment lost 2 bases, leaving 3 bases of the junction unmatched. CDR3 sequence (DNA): TGTGCCAGCAGTGAACAGGACAGGGGTTACGAGCAGTACTTC. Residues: CASSEQDRGYEQYF.

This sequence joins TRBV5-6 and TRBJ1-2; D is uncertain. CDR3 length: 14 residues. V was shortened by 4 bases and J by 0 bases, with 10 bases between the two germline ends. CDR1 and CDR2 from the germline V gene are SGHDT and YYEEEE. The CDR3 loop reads CASSQRPPNYGYTF. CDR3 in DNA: TGTGCCAGCAGCCAGAGACCGCCTAACTATGGCTACACCTTC.

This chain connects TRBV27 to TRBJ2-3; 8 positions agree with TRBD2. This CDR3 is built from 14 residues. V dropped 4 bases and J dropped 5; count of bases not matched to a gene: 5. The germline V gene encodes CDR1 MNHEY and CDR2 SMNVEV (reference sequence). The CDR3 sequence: CASSWLAGQDTQYF. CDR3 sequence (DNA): TGTGCCAGCAGTTGGTTAGCGGGGCAAGATACGCAGTATTTT.

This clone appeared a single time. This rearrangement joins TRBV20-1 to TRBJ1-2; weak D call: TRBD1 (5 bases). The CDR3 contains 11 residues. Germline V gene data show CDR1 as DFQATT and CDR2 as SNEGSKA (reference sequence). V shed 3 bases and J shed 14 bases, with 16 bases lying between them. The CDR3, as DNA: TGCAGTGCTAGTGGGGGGGAGGGTATAACCTTC. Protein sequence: CSASGGEGITF.

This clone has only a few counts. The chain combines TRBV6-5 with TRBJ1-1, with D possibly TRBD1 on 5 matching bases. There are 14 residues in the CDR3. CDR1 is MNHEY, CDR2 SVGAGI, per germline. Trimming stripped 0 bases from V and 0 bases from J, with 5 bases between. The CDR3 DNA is TGTGCCAGCAGTTACTCGACAGTGAACACTGAAGCTTTCTTT. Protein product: CASSYSTVNTEAFF.